These 29 T cell receptor beta chains came from one sample sequenced in a study of blood T cell repertoires in COVID-19. The data were produced by immunoSEQ multiplex PCR, yet TCRdb's version contains in-frame clones alone and is incomplete. The sample records tens of thousands of clones, more than 70% being singletons. Sequenced input: peripheral blood. The receptors shown here come from a man aged 25-40 years with COVID-19, enrolled during active disease.

The V call is TRBV24-1, the J call TRBJ2-1; D is perhaps TRBD2 (6 bases). The germline V gene encodes CDR1 KGHDR and CDR2 SFDVKD. V was pared by 4 bases and J by 1 base, with 13 bases between. The CDR3 extends over 16 amino acids. CDR3 nucleotide sequence: TGTGCCACCAGTGAGGGAGGATTAAGGTCCTACAATGAGCAGTTCTTC. The encoded protein is CATSEGGLRSYNEQFF.

The J gene is TRBJ1-6, the V gene TRBV28; 7 nucleotides line up with TRBD1. Germline-derived CDR1 and CDR2 are MDHEN and SYDVKM. This CDR3 has 15 residues. V trimming: 5 bases; J trimming: 6 bases; junction bases outside the gene matches: 7. For the CDR3, the DNA is TGTGCCAGCAGTCTCCAGGACAGGTTTAATTCACCCCTCCACTTT. This codes for CASSLQDRFNSPLHF.

The DNA of the CDR3 is TGTGCCAGCAGTGACGGGGGCAGGGGGTTTGGCTACACCTTC. Translation gives CASSDGGRGFGYTF. This chain joins TRBV6-4 and TRBJ1-2, with 7 bases that match TRBD1. The trim removed 2 bases at V and 7 bases at J, leaving 7 bases unmatched. The germline V gene has CDR1 MRHNA and CDR2 SNTAGT. CDR3 length equals 14 residues.

This clone was found once. The chain combines TRBV5-5 with TRBJ1-1; D is unclear. This CDR3 is built from 13 residues. Germline V gene lookup returns CDR1 SGHKS and CDR2 YYEKEE (reference sequence). Trimming took off 5 bases at V and 1 base at J, with 9 bases between the two ends. DNA of the CDR3: TGTGCCAGCAGGTTCCGGTGGAACACTGAAGCTTTCTTT. This encodes CASRFRWNTEAFF.

This clone occurred a few times. This sequence joins TRBV28 and TRBJ1-5; 8 positions match TRBD1. There are 17 residues in the CDR3. Per the germline V gene, CDR1 is MDHEN and CDR2 is SYDVKM. V lost 7 bases and J lost 2; bases outside the gene matches: 13. The CDR3 sequence is CASNIPSQGGRNQPQHF. CDR3 nucleotide sequence: TGTGCCAGCAACATCCCCTCACAGGGGGGGCGCAATCAGCCCCAGCATTTT.

J is TRBJ1-2 and V is TRBV3-1 (or the pseudogene TRBV3-2); no clear D. The V and J ends lost 0 bases and 6 bases respectively, with 5 bases between them. The CDR3 sequence is 12 residues long. Looked up from germline, CDR1 is LGHDT and CDR2 is YNNKEL (reference sequence). CDR3 amino acids: CASSQDTHGYTF. Written as DNA, the CDR3 is TGTGCCAGCAGCCAAGATACACATGGCTACACCTTC.

The J gene is TRBJ2-1, the V gene TRBV29-1; D might be TRBD1 (6 bases). Looked up from germline, CDR1 is SQVTM and CDR2 is ANQGSEA. CDR3 length: 12 residues. Trimming took off 4 bases at V and 3 bases at J, with 7 bases between the two ends. In DNA, the CDR3 is TGCAGCGTTGGGGACAACTACAATGAGCAGTTCTTC. Translating it yields CSVGDNYNEQFF.

The CDR3 region has the DNA TGTGCCTGGAGTGTGAAACAGGCTGGGGCCAACGTCCTGACTTTC. Translating it yields CAWSVKQAGANVLTF. The chain combines TRBV30 with TRBJ2-6; a possible D gene is TRBD1 (5 bases). CDR1 and CDR2 from the germline V gene are GTSNPN and SVGIG (reference sequence). V dropped 0 bases and J dropped 2 bases, with 8 bases sitting between them. The CDR3 is 15 amino acids.

The V gene is TRBV4-1, the J gene TRBJ1-4; TRBD1 matches 9 bases. CDR3 length equals 16 residues. The germline V gene has CDR1 MGHRA and CDR2 YSYEKL. The V and J ends lost 2 bases and 7 bases, in that order; junction bases with no gene match: 8. CDR3 in DNA: TGCGCCAGCAGCCAAAGAGCCGGGACAGGGTTTGAAAAACTGTTTTTT. It specifies CASSQRAGTGFEKLFF.

This clone is a singleton in its sample. V usage is TRBV24-1 and J usage is TRBJ2-1; D perhaps matches TRBD2 (6 bases). This CDR3 has 16 residues. Germline values: CDR1 KGHDR, CDR2 SFDVKD. V was shortened by 0 bases and J by 4 bases, with 12 bases between the two germline ends. The CDR3 DNA reads as TGTGCCACCAGTGATTTGACAGTGGGGGGTTACAATGAGCAGTTCTTC. Amino acids: CATSDLTVGGYNEQFF.

The chain couples TRBV4-1 to TRBJ2-6; no definite D call. Germline CDR1 and CDR2: MGHRA and YSYEKL. The CDR3 extends over 16 amino acids. V lost 1 base and J lost 4, with 11 bases in between. This CDR3 reads CASSQVAGYGANVLTF. CDR3 bases: TGCGCCAGCAGCCAAGTAGCCGGGTACGGGGCCAACGTCCTGACTTTC.

This clone was detected a few times. The J gene is TRBJ1-2, the V gene TRBV2; no firm D call. Germline V lookup: CDR1 SNHLY, CDR2 FYNNEI. The CDR3 is 13 residues long. V lost 7 bases, J lost 0 bases, and 9 bases lay in between. CDR3 residues: CASKAQANYGYTF. The DNA of the CDR3 is TGTGCCAGCAAGGCGCAGGCTAACTATGGCTACACCTTC. The full variable domain, completed using reference TRBV2 and TRBJ1-2, is EPEVTQTPSHQVTQMGQEVILRCVPISNHLYFYWYRQILGQKVEFLVSFYNNEISEKSEIFDDQFSVERPDGSNFTLKIRSTKLEDSAMYFCASKAQANYGYTFGSGTRLTVV.

V gene TRBV4-2 combines with J gene TRBJ2-1; 12 nucleotides agree with TRBD1. The V gene's germline CDR1 is LGHNA and CDR2 YNFKEQ. With 1 base clipped from V and 13 bases from J, the junction kept 8 bases outside the gene matches. The CDR3 has 15 residues. The CDR3 loop reads CASSQVGTGGWYQFF. CDR3 nucleotide sequence: TGTGCCAGCAGCCAAGTGGGGACAGGGGGCTGGTACCAGTTCTTC.

The V and J genes are TRBV7-8 and TRBJ1-2; 7 bases align to TRBD1. The germline V gene has CDR1 SGHVS and CDR2 FQNEAQ. This CDR3 contains 15 residues. The J segment lost 3 bases and the V segment lost 5 bases, leaving 9 bases of the junction unmatched. In nucleotides, the CDR3 is TGTGCCAGCAGCCCGGGGGGGGACAGTTACTATGGCTACACCTTC. Amino acids: CASSPGGDSYYGYTF.

V and J are TRBV5-8 and TRBJ1-1; D ambiguous. The CDR3 spans 14 residues. V gave up 0 bases and J gave up 1 base, with 7 bases separating them. The germline gives CDR1 SGHTS, CDR2 YDEGEE. CDR3 coding DNA: TGTGCCAGCAGCTTGGACGCCGGGAACACTGAAGCTTTCTTT. Protein: CASSLDAGNTEAFF.

The CDR3 DNA sequence: TGTGCCAGCAGCTTAGGAGGGGCGGGGCCTCTGGATACGCAGTATTTT. Encoded protein: CASSLGGAGPLDTQYF. The V and J genes are TRBV7-9 and TRBJ2-3; weak D call: TRBD2 (6 bases). The CDR3 contains 16 residues. Germline V gives CDR1 SEHNR, CDR2 FQNEAQ (reference sequence). V was trimmed by 1 base and J by 6 bases, leaving 17 bases between them.

The chain uses TRBV19 and TRBJ1-5, with 11 bases aligning to TRBD1. Germline V lookup: CDR1 LNHDA, CDR2 SQIVND (reference sequence). This CDR3 spans 16 amino acids. Trimming cost V 4 bases and J 4 bases; bases outside gene matches: 6. CDR3 loop: CASSKLDRGRNQPQHF. The CDR3 DNA reads TGTGCCAGTAGTAAATTGGACAGGGGGCGTAATCAGCCCCAGCATTTT. Supplemented by reference TRBV19 and TRBJ1-5, the full variable domain reads DGGITQSPKYLFRKEGQNVTLSCEQNLNHDAMYWYRQDPGQGLRLIYYSQIVNDFQKGDIAEGYSVSREKKESFPLTVTSAQKNPTAFYLCASSKLDRGRNQPQHFGDGTRLSIL.

This clone was recorded once. V is TRBV7-9 and J is TRBJ2-2, with 8 bases that match TRBD2. Trimming at V came to 5 bases and at J to 6 bases, leaving 8 bases not matched to a gene. The V gene's germline CDR1 is SEHNR and CDR2 FQNEAQ (reference sequence). There are 15 residues in the CDR3. CDR3 sequence reads: CASSPFREGAGELFF. The CDR3 nucleotides are TGTGCCAGCAGCCCGTTTCGGGAGGGCGCCGGGGAGCTGTTTTTT.

This clone appeared a few times. The chain employs TRBV3-1 (or the pseudogene TRBV3-2) and TRBJ2-2, with a weak D call TRBD2 (5 bases). The V end was cut by 0 bases, the J end by 9 bases, with 8 bases between. This CDR3 spans 13 amino acids. Germline values: CDR1 LGHDT, CDR2 YNNKEL (reference sequence). CDR3 DNA sequence: TGTGCCAGCAGCCAAGATCGGGGAAGGGAGCTGTTTTTT. Its translation is CASSQDRGRELFF.

The chain has TRBV10-3 and TRBJ1-1; D ambiguous. The V gene lost 3 bases and the J gene lost 0 bases, with 2 bases spanning the gap. CDR1 and CDR2 from the germline V gene are ENHRY and SYGVKD. The CDR3 length is 12 residues. The CDR3 DNA follows: TGTGCCATCAGTGACGTGAACACTGAAGCTTTCTTT. Translation gives CAISDVNTEAFF.

The rearrangement links TRBV7-6 to TRBJ2-7, with 7 bases identical to TRBD1. Germline CDR1 reads SGHVS; CDR2 reads FNYEAQ. CDR3 size: 13 residues. V lost 5 bases and J lost 4; bases outside the gene matches: 5. The CDR3 reads CASSPGQTYEQYF. The CDR3 DNA reads as TGTGCCAGCAGCCCGGGACAGACATACGAGCAGTACTTC.

The chain links TRBV4-3 to TRBJ1-1; 11 positions agree with TRBD1. J lost 1 base, V lost 4 bases, and 5 bases had no gene match. The CDR3 runs to 16 residues. From germline, CDR1 is LGHNA and CDR2 YSLEER. CDR3 sequence: CASSRDRGEWNTEAFF. The CDR3 coding sequence is TGCGCCAGCAGCCGGGACAGGGGGGAATGGAACACTGAAGCTTTCTTT.

This chain links TRBV2 with TRBJ1-5, with D perhaps TRBD1 (6 bases). Germline CDR1 and CDR2: SNHLY and FYNNEI. Trimming removed 8 bases at V and 4 bases at J, with 18 bases between. CDR3 length: 15 amino acids. The CDR3 DNA is TGTGCCAGCCGGGCTACAGGGCTGCGGAATCAGCCCCAGCATTTT. Translated, it gives CASRATGLRNQPQHF. Full variable domain (remainder filled in from reference TRBV2 and TRBJ1-5): EPEVTQTPSHQVTQMGQEVILRCVPISNHLYFYWYRQILGQKVEFLVSFYNNEISEKSEIFDDQFSVERPDGSNFTLKIRSTKLEDSAMYFCASRATGLRNQPQHFGDGTRLSIL.

The chain carries TRBV6-1 and TRBJ2-1; D remains ambiguous. CDR1 MNHNS and CDR2 SASEGT come from the germline V gene. The CDR3 runs 13 residues. Trimming took 2 bases from V and 4 from J, leaving 6 bases between them. DNA for the CDR3: TGTGCCAGCAGTGAACTGAGATACAATGAGCAGTTCTTC. This encodes CASSELRYNEQFF.

The chain combines TRBV6-1 with TRBJ2-1; TRBD2 agrees at 13 bases. The CDR3 consists of 16 residues. With V trimmed by 4 bases and J by 8 bases, 8 bases remained unmatched. Per germline, CDR1 MNHNS and CDR2 SASEGT. CDR3 loop: CASSGPLGLAGYEQFF. CDR3 DNA sequence: TGTGCCAGCAGTGGACCCTTGGGACTAGCGGGATATGAGCAGTTCTTC.

V and J are TRBV11-2 and TRBJ1-2, with 9 bases lining up with TRBD1. CDR1 is SGHAT and CDR2 is FQNNGV in the germline V gene. This CDR3 is 14 amino acids long. Trimming cost V 5 bases and J 4 bases; bases outside gene matches: 5. The CDR3, as DNA: TGTGCCAGCAGCAACAGGGGGCGAGGCTATGGCTACACCTTC. This codes for CASSNRGRGYGYTF.

The V call is TRBV30, the J call TRBJ1-2; D not certain. V shed 2 bases and J shed 8 bases, with 12 bases lying between them. Per germline, CDR1 GTSNPN and CDR2 SVGIG (reference sequence). The CDR3 is 12 amino acids. CDR3 residues: CAWSPYYDGYTF. In DNA, the CDR3 is TGTGCCTGGAGTCCTTACTATGACGGCTACACCTTC.

V usage is TRBV6-5 and J usage is TRBJ1-3, with D possibly TRBD1 on 6 matching bases. Germline loops: CDR1 MNHEY, CDR2 SVGAGI. V gave up 4 bases and J gave up 3 bases, with 16 bases separating them. The CDR3 contains 16 residues. CDR3 protein: CASSLVSGADGNTIYF. The CDR3 DNA reads TGTGCCAGCAGTTTGGTGTCAGGGGCCGATGGAAACACCATATATTTT.

The CDR3 reads CASSLGPPGTGGEETQYF. CDR3 DNA sequence: TGTGCCAGCAGCTTAGGGCCCCCCGGGACAGGGGGGGAGGAGACCCAGTACTTC. This chain connects TRBV7-2 to TRBJ2-5, with 11 bases matching TRBD1. The germline V gene has CDR1 SGHTA and CDR2 FQGNSA. The CDR3 is 18 residues long. V was pared by 1 base and J by 5 bases, with 12 bases of the junction left unmatched.